This TCR beta chain was retrieved from a study of blood T cell dynamics during melanoma immunotherapy. Clones were sequenced by immunoSEQ multiplex PCR, and TCRdb holds only the in-frame ones, with some missing. The sample contains roughly 15,000 clones, 86% of which appear only once. The time point was: week 3, after first cycle of checkpoint inhibitor. Prior systemic cancer therapy, immunosuppressant use and other active malignancies excluded patients. Germline CDR1 and CDR2: MNHEY and SVGAGI. This CDR3 has 16 amino acids. V was clipped by 0 bases and J by 10 bases, with 19 bases between them. The chain combines TRBV6-5 with TRBJ2-1, with D maybe TRBD2 (6 bases). Sequenced here: blood, sampled from a patient treated with checkpoint blockade. The sequence derives from a human donor with melanoma. CDR3 sequence reads: CASSYSWGDPLGEQFF. CDR3 DNA: TGTGCCAGCAGTTACTCGTGGGGGGATCCGCTAGGAGAGCAGTTCTTC.